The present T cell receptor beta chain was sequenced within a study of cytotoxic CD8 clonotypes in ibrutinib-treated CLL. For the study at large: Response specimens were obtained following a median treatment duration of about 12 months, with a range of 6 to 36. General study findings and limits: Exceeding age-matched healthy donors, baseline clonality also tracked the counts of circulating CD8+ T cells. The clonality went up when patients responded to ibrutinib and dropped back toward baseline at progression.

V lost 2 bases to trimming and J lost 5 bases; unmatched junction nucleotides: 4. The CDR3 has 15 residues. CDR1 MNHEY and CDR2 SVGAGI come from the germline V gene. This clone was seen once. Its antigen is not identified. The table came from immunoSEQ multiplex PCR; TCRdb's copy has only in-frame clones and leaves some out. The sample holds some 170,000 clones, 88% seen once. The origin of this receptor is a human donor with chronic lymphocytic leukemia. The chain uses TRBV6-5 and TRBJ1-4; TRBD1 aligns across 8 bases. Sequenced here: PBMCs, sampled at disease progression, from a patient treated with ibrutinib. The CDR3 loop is CASSYTGGYNEKLFF. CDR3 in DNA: TGTGCCAGCAGTTACACAGGGGGGTACAATGAAAAACTGTTTTTT.